One T cell receptor (beta chain) is described in this entry. Which antigen it targets is not known. One base away there is no much larger clone; base qualities are not given. CDR1 and CDR2 are read off the germline V gene as SGHTA and FQGNSA. The CDR3, from cysteine to phenylalanine, totals 15 residues. The entry retains the CDR3 DNA only, 45 bases that are in frame from base 1. After removal of 6 bases from V and 8 bases from J, the junction retains 10 bases not matched to a gene. All donors were healthy Caucasians. Three pairs of female monozygotic twins, all aged about 18 to 29 years, made up the twin cohort. Positive isolation kits from Invitrogen were used to isolate the CD4+ and CD8+ T cell populations. The library was produced with 5' RACE. The sample was run on an Illumina HiSeq 2000. A universal primer binding site was added through template switching, and the final cDNA carried a unique molecular identifier so that TCR cDNA molecules could be counted accurately. Specific primers in the conserved constant-segment region were used to synthesize first-strand cDNA for the TCR alpha and beta chains. To control for contamination, every cDNA library carried two barcodes: a SMART-Mk sample barcode plus Illumina barcodes. TruSeq adapter sequences along with Illumina sample barcodes were introduced in two successive PCR steps. TCR alpha and beta cDNA libraries were sequenced on the Illumina HiSeq platform with custom primers. The published analysis was carried out like this. MiGEC processed the raw reads to extract unique molecular identifiers, while MiXCR was used to determine the CDR3 positions. For each individual, recombination models were inferred using an EM algorithm with the repgenHMM and IGoR tools. Shared clonotypes were analyzed with the tcR package in R, and sharing was normalized by the product of cloneset sizes. To study raw recombination without the effects of thymic and clonal selection, out-of-frame nonproductive sequences were analyzed. TCRdb cleaned the public reads at Q25 with fastp, built clones with MiXCR and kept in-frame beta chains. Under each unique CDR3 protein, matching rows form one entry showing the most common genes and DNA. TCRdb's processing, not the authors', yielded these V and J calls. The sample profile shows 450,000 to 600,000 distinct CDR3 sequences; 20% to 25% of them were found once. Around 0.5% of the sample belongs to the ten largest clones.

This record belongs to a study of identical twins (dated by TCRdb to 2016 to 2017). Context from the whole study: The study deep-sequenced TCR alpha and beta repertoires from monozygotic twins, unrelated adults of various ages and cord blood to test whether fetal clonotypes persist. To rule out contamination, replicate twin experiments were performed at different times with different library preparation protocols.

What the research found in general, with its limitations: Fewer insertions were carried by abundant cord blood beta clonotypes; a weaker similar trend was observed in young adult naive repertoires, while no such trend was observed in memory repertoires. Invariant T cells such as MAIT and iNKT could partly confound zero-insertion analyses, although diverse VJ usage argued against such confounding for most clonotypes. Because the same donors could not be followed over many years, the conclusions relied on cross-sectional statistical analysis. Out-of-frame TCR alpha sharing in monozygotic twins was systematically underestimated by recombination models, whereas sharing between unrelated individuals was in agreement with the recombination models. In beta out-of-frame sequences, excess twin sharing was weaker, because having fewer shared sequences lowered the signal-to-noise ratio. Out-of-frame TCR alpha sequences shared between twins showed an excess of low generation-probability sequences compared with coincidental sharing between unrelated individuals.

These same data were also listed under a study on yellow fever vaccine responses in identical twins. The second paper further reports: The authors reported that the T cell response to vaccination in identical twins appeared partly convergent and partly personalized. The study precisely tracked vaccine-responding T cell clones in identical twins.

The receptor's source is a woman under 30 in good health. The chain employs TRBV7-2 and TRBJ2-1; 10 bases in between match TRBD2. The sequencing input was CD4+ T cells sorted from blood. The nucleotide sequence reads TGTGCCAGCAGATTCGCTAGCGGGAGAGGGGATGAGCAGTTCTTC. Its protein reads: CASRFASGRGDEQFF.